Presented here are 23 T cell receptor beta chains from one specimen sequenced in a study of blood T cell repertoires in COVID-19. The table came from immunoSEQ multiplex PCR; TCRdb's copy has only in-frame clones and leaves some out. The sample shows 200,000 or so clones, about 88% of them seen only once. Specimen: peripheral blood. The receptors were sampled from a middle-aged man with COVID-19, enrolled during active disease.

The CDR3 nucleotides read TGTGCCAGCAGCCAAGATGGGGCGGGGCTTCATGAGCAGTTCTTC. Encoded protein: CASSQDGAGLHEQFF. V gene TRBV14 combines with J gene TRBJ2-1; a possible D gene is TRBD2 (6 bases). Looked up from germline, CDR1 is SGHDN and CDR2 is FVKESK. The CDR3 is made up of 15 amino acids. V lost 0 bases to trimming and J lost 8 bases, with 14 bases between them.

This clone is a singleton in its sample. The chain uses TRBV5-4 and TRBJ2-1; 15 nucleotides agree with TRBD2. Unmatched junction bases numbered 7, after V lost 3 bases and J lost 3 bases. The CDR3 has 18 residues. Germline CDR1 reads SGHNT; CDR2 reads YYREEE (reference sequence). CDR3 bases: TGTGCCAGCAGCTCGGGACTAGCGGGGGGCCTTATCTACAATGAGCAGTTCTTC. Protein product: CASSSGLAGGLIYNEQFF.

As concerns this clone: The junction does not match germline at one end; this may be a read error. The chain couples TRBV27 to TRBJ1-6; D is uncertain. The CDR3 covers 14 residues. From germline, CDR1 is MNHEY and CDR2 SMNVEV (reference sequence). CDR3 nucleotide sequence: TGTGCCAGCGGTTTTAACTCCTATAATTCACCCCTCCACTTT. As protein: CASGFNSYNSPLHF.

The chain carries TRBV15 and TRBJ1-5; D not certain. V gave up 0 bases and J gave up 0 bases, with 6 bases separating them. The CDR3 extends over 15 amino acids. Germline assignment: CDR1 LNHNV and CDR2 YYDKDF (reference sequence). The CDR3 here is CATSREYYSNQPQHF. The DNA of the CDR3 is TGTGCCACCAGCAGAGAATATTATAGCAATCAGCCCCAGCATTTT.

The chain uses TRBV6-5 and TRBJ2-1; 9 nucleotides agree with TRBD2. Trimming took 6 bases from V and 0 from J; bases not matched to a gene: 3. There are 15 residues in the CDR3. CDR1 is MNHEY, CDR2 SVGAGI, per germline. This CDR3 reads CASRLAGSSYNEQFF. CDR3 nucleotides: TGTGCCAGCAGACTAGCGGGTAGCTCCTACAATGAGCAGTTCTTC.

The chain couples TRBV18 to TRBJ2-2, with 9 bases that match TRBD2. The V gene end was trimmed by 2 bases and the J gene end by 4 bases; junction bases not matched to a gene: 5. This CDR3 has 16 residues. The germline V gene has CDR1 KGHSH and CDR2 LQKENI. Here the CDR3 reads CASSPNSGSATGELFF. The CDR3 DNA reads as TGTGCCAGCTCACCAAATAGCGGGAGTGCCACCGGGGAGCTGTTTTTT.

The gene calls are TRBV7-7 and TRBJ2-2; D is possibly TRBD1 (5 bases). The V and J ends lost 6 bases and 3 bases respectively, with 8 bases between them. Germline loops: CDR1 SSHAT, CDR2 FNYEAQ (reference sequence). CDR3 size: 13 residues. CDR3 sequence: CASRLQDTGELFF. The CDR3 nucleotides read TGTGCCAGCAGGTTACAGGACACCGGGGAGCTGTTTTTT.

The rearrangement joins TRBV27 to TRBJ2-2; maybe TRBD1 (6 bases). With 4 bases removed from V and 2 bases from J, the gap between germline ends came to 14 bases. The CDR3 is 16 residues long. Looked up from germline, CDR1 is MNHEY and CDR2 is SMNVEV (reference sequence). The CDR3 DNA is TGTGCCAGCAGTTCGGACAGATCCCCCAACACCGGGGAGCTGTTTTTT. Encoded protein: CASSSDRSPNTGELFF.

The chain uses TRBV5-6 and TRBJ2-7; D is perhaps TRBD1 (6 bases). This CDR3 region has 14 residues. In germline, CDR1 is SGHDT, CDR2 YYEEEE. Trimming stripped 3 bases from V and 0 bases from J, with 10 bases between. CDR3 sequence (DNA): TGTGCCAGCAGCTGGGGACACCCCTCCTACGAGCAGTACTTC. It specifies CASSWGHPSYEQYF.

V gene TRBV10-3 combines with J gene TRBJ2-1; D might be TRBD2 (5 bases). The CDR3 loop spans 16 amino acids. Trimming pared 4 bases from V and 3 bases from J, leaving 16 bases between. The germline V gene has CDR1 ENHRY and CDR2 SYGVKD. DNA of the CDR3: TGTGCCATCAGTGGTGACTCGGAGCGGATCTACAATGAGCAGTTCTTC. Protein product: CAISGDSERIYNEQFF.

This chain connects TRBV5-1 to TRBJ2-5, with TRBD1 matching over 9 bases. V trimming: 4 bases; J trimming: 5 bases; junction bases outside the gene matches: 12. Germline V lookup: CDR1 SGHRS, CDR2 YFSETQ. This CDR3 contains 16 residues. CDR3 protein: CASSPPGQGGWETQYF. The CDR3 DNA is TGCGCCAGCAGCCCCCCGGGACAGGGAGGATGGGAGACCCAGTACTTC.

This chain uses TRBV27 with TRBJ2-1, with 9 bases aligning to TRBD1. CDR1 is MNHEY and CDR2 is SMNVEV in the germline V gene (reference sequence). This CDR3 contains 15 residues. Trimming removed 5 bases from V and 7 bases from J; junction bases left unmatched: 9. The CDR3 nucleotides read TGTGCCAGCAGTCAAACAGGGGGCGCGGGGAATGAGCAGTTCTTC. This encodes CASSQTGGAGNEQFF.

Here the CDR3 DNA reads TGTGCCAGTAGTATAGTAGCGGGGGGGCCCGGGACCCAGTACTTC. This encodes CASSIVAGGPGTQYF. The chain is built from TRBV19 and TRBJ2-5, with 11 nucleotides matching TRBD2. This CDR3 contains 15 residues. Germline assignment: CDR1 LNHDA and CDR2 SQIVND (reference sequence). V shed 1 base and J 7 bases; nucleotides not matched to a gene: 5.

The rearrangement uses TRBV5-1 and TRBJ2-5; the D is unclear. Trimming pared 0 bases from V and 3 bases from J, leaving 9 bases between. The CDR3 loop spans 14 amino acids. The germline V gene encodes CDR1 SGHRS and CDR2 YFSETQ. CDR3 sequence (DNA): TGCGCCAGCAGCTTGGGGTCTAGAAAAGAGACCCAGTACTTC. It specifies CASSLGSRKETQYF. Full variable domain (remainder filled in from reference TRBV5-1 and TRBJ2-5): KAGVTQTPRYLIKTRGQQVTLSCSPISGHRSVSWYQQTPGQGLQFLFEYFSETQRNKGNFPGRFSGRQFSNSRSEMNVSTLELGDSALYLCASSLGSRKETQYFGPGTRLLVL.

CDR3 sequence: CASSQGPGMITYEQYF. The CDR3 bases are TGCGCCAGCAGTCAGGGGCCAGGGATGATTACCTACGAGCAGTACTTC. The genes are TRBV23-1 and TRBJ2-7; weak D call: TRBD1 (5 bases). TRBV23-1 is an open reading frame, and its role is uncertain. This CDR3 has 16 residues. V lost 3 bases and J lost 2, with 17 bases in between.

The rearrangement joins TRBV2 to TRBJ1-1, with TRBD1 matching 8 bases. Losses at the gene ends were 7 bases for V and 0 bases for J; bases not matched to a gene: 7. CDR1 is SNHLY, CDR2 FYNNEI, per germline. The CDR3 runs to 15 residues. The CDR3 spells CASTRTGSMNTEAFF. Here the CDR3 DNA reads TGTGCCAGCACCAGGACAGGGTCCATGAACACTGAAGCTTTCTTT.

The V gene is TRBV29-1, the J gene TRBJ1-2; 7 bases match TRBD1. V shed 5 bases, J shed 6 bases, and the junction held 12 bases outside the gene matches. Germline assignment: CDR1 SQVTM and CDR2 ANQGSEA. The CDR3 length is 14 residues. The CDR3 DNA sequence: TGCAGCGTTTCAGAGGAACAGGGGCGGAATGGCTACACCTTC. Its translation is CSVSEEQGRNGYTF.

This clone was found a few times. The identical CDR3 is also encoded by other nucleotide sequences in the sample. This sequence joins TRBV20-1 and TRBJ1-2; no definite D call. Germline CDR1 is DFQATT and CDR2 is SNEGSKA (reference sequence). V lost 3 bases and J 0 bases, leaving 8 bases between the germline ends. The CDR3 is 13 amino acids. DNA for the CDR3: TGCAGTGCTAGTCTCCTAGCTAACTATGGCTACACCTTC. As protein: CSASLLANYGYTF.

At least ten counts were recorded for this clone. This rearrangement joins TRBV11-2 to TRBJ2-7, with D possibly being TRBD2 (6 bases). This CDR3 is built from 13 residues. Per the germline V gene, CDR1 is SGHAT and CDR2 is FQNNGV. V was cut by 5 bases and J by 3 bases, with 11 bases left in between. The CDR3 loop is CASSPGGFYEQYF. CDR3 in DNA: TGTGCCAGCAGCCCCGGAGGGTTCTACGAGCAGTACTTC.

A remark on this clone: Different DNA sequences within this sample yield the same CDR3. This chain links TRBV28 with TRBJ1-6; D unclear. This CDR3 has 12 residues. The V end lost 6 bases, the J end lost 5 bases, and 5 bases lay between the germline ends. Germline V gene sequence: CDR1 MDHEN, CDR2 SYDVKM. The CDR3 spells CASRLNNSPLHF. CDR3 bases: TGTGCCAGCAGACTCAATAATTCACCCCTCCACTTT.

The V call is TRBV29-1, the J call TRBJ2-2; TRBD1 might be the D (5 bases). Germline-derived CDR1 and CDR2 are SQVTM and ANQGSEA. The CDR3 is 13 residues long. V was shortened by 3 bases and J by 1 base, with 6 bases between the two germline ends. This CDR3 is CSVDRENTGELFF. The CDR3 nucleotides are TGCAGCGTTGACAGGGAGAACACCGGGGAGCTGTTTTTT.

The chain recombines TRBV18 with TRBJ2-1; D gene unclear. The CDR3 totals 12 residues. Trimming left V 5 bases short and J 4 bases short, with 6 bases between. The germline gives CDR1 KGHSH, CDR2 LQKENI. The CDR3 is CASSSDYNEQFF. Here the CDR3 DNA reads TGTGCCAGCTCATCAGATTACAATGAGCAGTTCTTC.

The sample holds one count of this clone. The rearrangement uses TRBV10-3 and TRBJ2-7; 10 positions agree with TRBD2. Germline V gene sequence: CDR1 ENHRY, CDR2 SYGVKD. Trimming cost V 4 bases and J 5 bases; bases outside gene matches: 5. This CDR3 is 14 amino acids long. DNA for the CDR3: TGTGCCATCAGTGCGGCTAGCGGGAGTAACGAGCAGTACTTC. It codes for CAISAASGSNEQYF.